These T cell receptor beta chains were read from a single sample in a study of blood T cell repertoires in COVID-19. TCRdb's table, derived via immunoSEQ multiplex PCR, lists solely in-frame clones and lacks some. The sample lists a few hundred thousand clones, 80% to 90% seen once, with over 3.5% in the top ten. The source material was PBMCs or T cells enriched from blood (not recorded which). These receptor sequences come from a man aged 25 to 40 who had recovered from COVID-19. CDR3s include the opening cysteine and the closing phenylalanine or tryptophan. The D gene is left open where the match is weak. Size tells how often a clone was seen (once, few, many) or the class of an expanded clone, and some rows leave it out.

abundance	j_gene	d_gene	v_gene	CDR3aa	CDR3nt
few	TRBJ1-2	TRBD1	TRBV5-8	CASSLEGTGGALDGYTF	TGTGCCAGCAGCTTGGAAGGGACAGGGGGCGCCCTCGATGGCTACACCTTC
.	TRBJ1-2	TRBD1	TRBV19	CASSLGSGTGDYGYTF	TGTGCCAGTAGTCTCGGCTCAGGGACAGGGGACTATGGCTACACCTTC
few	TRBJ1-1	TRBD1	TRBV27	CASSLDPFLPGQGVSYTEAFF	TGTGCCAGCAGCCTCGATCCCTTCCTCCCGGGACAGGGGGTTTCGTACACTGAAGCTTTCTTT
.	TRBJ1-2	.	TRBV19	CASSIRQSVGNYGYTF	TGTGCCAGTAGTATCAGACAGTCTGTAGGCAACTATGGCTACACCTTC
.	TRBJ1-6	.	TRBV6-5	CASSYSGVGESPLHF	TGTGCCAGCAGTTACTCGGGAGTTGGGGAGTCACCCCTCCACTTT
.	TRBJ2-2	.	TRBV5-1	CASSLAGNTGELFF	TGCGCCAGCAGCTTGGCCGGGAACACCGGGGAGCTGTTTTTT
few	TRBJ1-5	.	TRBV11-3	CASSFMSNQPQHF	TGTGCCAGCAGCTTTATGAGCAATCAGCCCCAGCATTTT
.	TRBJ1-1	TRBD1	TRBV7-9	CASSLVAGQGFNTEAFF	TGTGCCAGCAGCTTAGTTGCGGGACAGGGATTTAACACTGAAGCTTTCTTT
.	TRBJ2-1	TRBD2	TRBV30	CAGVAGTSVSSYNEQFF	TGTGCCGGGGTTGCAGGGACTAGCGTAAGCTCCTACAATGAGCAGTTCTTC
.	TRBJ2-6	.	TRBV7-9	CASSRQVFGAGANVLTF	TGTGCCAGCAGCCGACAGGTCTTCGGGGCTGGGGCCAACGTCCTGACTTTC
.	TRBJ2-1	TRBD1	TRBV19	CASSTQGAGYNEQFF	TGTGCCAGTAGTACGCAGGGGGCAGGGTACAATGAGCAGTTCTTC
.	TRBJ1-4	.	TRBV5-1	CASSGGQPNEKLFF	TGCGCCAGCAGCGGTGGACAGCCAAATGAAAAACTGTTTTTT
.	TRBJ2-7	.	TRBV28	CASSFRVGEQYF	TGTGCCAGCAGTTTTCGGGTTGGCGAGCAGTACTTC
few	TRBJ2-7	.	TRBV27	CASSLRGTENYEQYF	TGTGCCAGCAGTTTACGGGGGACAGAGAACTACGAGCAGTACTTC
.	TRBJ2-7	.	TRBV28	CASSPGHDYEQYF	TGTGCCAGCAGTCCGGGACACGATTACGAGCAGTACTTC
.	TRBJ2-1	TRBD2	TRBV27	CASSFESPGTSGRVRNEQFF	TGTGCCAGCAGTTTTGAGTCCCCCGGGACTAGCGGGAGAGTACGCAATGAGCAGTTCTTC
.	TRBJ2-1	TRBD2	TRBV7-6	CASSLRTSGRGYNEQFF	TGTGCCAGCAGCCTCCGGACTAGCGGGAGGGGGTACAATGAGCAGTTCTTC
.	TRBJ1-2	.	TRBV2	CASSEGYGYTF	TGTGCCAGCAGCGAGGGCTATGGCTACACCTTC
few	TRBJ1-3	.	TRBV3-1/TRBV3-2	CASSQVQGWTIYF	TGTGCCAGCAGCCAAGTTCAGGGGTGGACCATATATTTT
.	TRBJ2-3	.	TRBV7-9	CASSLIADTQYF	TGTGCCAGCAGCTTAATCGCAGATACGCAGTATTTT
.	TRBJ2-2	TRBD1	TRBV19	CASSILDRGLGNTGELFF	TGTGCCAGTAGTATCCTCGACAGGGGGCTAGGTAACACCGGGGAGCTGTTTTTT
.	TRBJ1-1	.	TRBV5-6	CASSLGVTSSAFF	TGTGCCAGCAGCTTGGGGGTGACATCTTCGGCTTTCTTT
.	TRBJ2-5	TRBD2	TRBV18	CASSPPGLAGVETQYF	TGTGCCAGCTCACCACCGGGACTAGCGGGAGTAGAGACCCAGTACTTC
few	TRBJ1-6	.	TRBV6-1	CASSEAGGSPLHF	TGTGCCAGCAGTGAAGCCGGTGGTTCACCCCTCCACTTT